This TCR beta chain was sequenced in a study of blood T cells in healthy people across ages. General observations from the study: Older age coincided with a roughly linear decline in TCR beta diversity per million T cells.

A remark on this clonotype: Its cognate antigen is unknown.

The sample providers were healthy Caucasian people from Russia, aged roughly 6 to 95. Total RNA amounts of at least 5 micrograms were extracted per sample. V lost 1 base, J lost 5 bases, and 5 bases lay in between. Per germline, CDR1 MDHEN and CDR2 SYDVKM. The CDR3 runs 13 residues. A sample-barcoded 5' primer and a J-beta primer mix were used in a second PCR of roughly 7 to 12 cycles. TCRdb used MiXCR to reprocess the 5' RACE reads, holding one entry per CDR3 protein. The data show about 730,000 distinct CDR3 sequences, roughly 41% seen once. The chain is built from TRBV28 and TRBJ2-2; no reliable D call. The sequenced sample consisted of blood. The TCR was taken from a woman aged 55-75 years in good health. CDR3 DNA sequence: TGTGCCAGCAGTTTATCCCAGACCGGGGAGCTGTTTTTT. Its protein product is CASSLSQTGELFF.